This T cell receptor beta chain was observed in a study of control samples from healthy donors and cancer patients. Clones were sequenced by immunoSEQ multiplex PCR, and TCRdb holds only the in-frame ones, with some missing. This table has 130,000 or so clones, about 88% appearing once. Germline CDR1 reads LNHDA; CDR2 reads SQIVND (reference sequence). Deletions cut 5 bases from V and 0 bases from J, with 11 bases between. The CDR3 is made up of 15 amino acids. This receptor was obtained from a man in his forties or fifties in good health. V usage is TRBV19 and J usage is TRBJ2-1; D may be TRBD2 (6 bases). Input material: blood. The DNA of the CDR3 is TGTGCCAGTAGTGGGGCGGGGAGCTCCTACAATGAGCAGTTCTTC. Amino acids: CASSGAGSSYNEQFF. The full variable domain, with the rest looked up from reference TRBV19 and TRBJ2-1, is DGGITQSPKYLFRKEGQNVTLSCEQNLNHDAMYWYRQDPGQGLRLIYYSQIVNDFQKGDIAEGYSVSREKKESFPLTVTSAQKNPTAFYLCASSGAGSSYNEQFFGPGTRLTVL.